A selection of T cell receptor beta chains follows, all from one sample in a study of technical replicates of blood from a handful of donors. TCRdb keeps only in-frame clones here, not all; method: immunoSEQ multiplex PCR. The sample yields under 80,000 clones, just under 90% seen once. Sequencing used PBMCs. These receptors were taken from a human donor in good health. Some clones in this sample may be carry-over from other donors' samples. Each CDR3 is given with its conserved first and last residue. The D gene is left open where the match is weak. Only part of the rows carry a size: once, few, many, or a class if the clone is expanded.

cdr3_nt: TGTGCCAGCAGCCTTGGACTTAATAATTCACCCCTCCACTTT
cdr3_aa: CASSLGLNNSPLHF
j_call: TRBJ1-6
d_call: .
clone_size: .
v_call: TRBV7-3

cdr3_nt: TGTGCCAGCAGTGTCCGGGACAGACCCTACGAGCAGTACTTC
cdr3_aa: CASSVRDRPYEQYF
j_call: TRBJ2-7
d_call: TRBD1
clone_size: .
v_call: TRBV27

cdr3_nt: TGTGCCAGCAGTGGCAGGGGACGAGACTATGGCTACACCTTC
cdr3_aa: CASSGRGRDYGYTF
j_call: TRBJ1-2
d_call: .
clone_size: .
v_call: TRBV2

cdr3_nt: TGCGCCAGTGGGCCGGGACAGGGAAATTACAATGAGCAGTTCTTC
cdr3_aa: CASGPGQGNYNEQFF
j_call: TRBJ2-1
d_call: TRBD1
clone_size: .
v_call: TRBV5-1

cdr3_nt: TGCGCCAGCAGCCAAGAGGGCCCAACCCGCGAGCAGTACTTC
cdr3_aa: CASSQEGPTREQYF
j_call: TRBJ2-7
d_call: .
clone_size: .
v_call: TRBV4-1

cdr3_nt: TGTGCCAGCAGCTTCGGACAGGGGTGGACCGGGGAGCTGTTTTTT
cdr3_aa: CASSFGQGWTGELFF
j_call: TRBJ2-2
d_call: TRBD1
clone_size: .
v_call: TRBV7-2

cdr3_nt: TGTGCCACCAGCAGAGGGACAGCCCTCGGTTCACCCCTCCACTTT
cdr3_aa: CATSRGTALGSPLHF
j_call: TRBJ1-6
d_call: .
clone_size: few
v_call: TRBV15

cdr3_nt: TGTGCCAGCAGACAGGGGGATCAGCCCCAGCATTTT
cdr3_aa: CASRQGDQPQHF
j_call: TRBJ1-5
d_call: TRBD1
clone_size: .
v_call: TRBV6-6

cdr3_nt: TGTGCCAGCACATCAGGGGCAGGAGGCTACACCTTC
cdr3_aa: CASTSGAGGYTF
j_call: TRBJ1-2
d_call: .
clone_size: .
v_call: TRBV6-5

cdr3_nt: TGTGCCAGCAGCCTCCGGGATGCGGGGGCTAGCACAGATACGCAGTATTTT
cdr3_aa: CASSLRDAGASTDTQYF
j_call: TRBJ2-3
d_call: .
clone_size: .
v_call: TRBV7-3

cdr3_nt: TGTGCTAGTGGTTTGGTAGTTCTAGCGGGAGGGCCGGTCGAGCAGTACTTC
cdr3_aa: CASGLVVLAGGPVEQYF
j_call: TRBJ2-7
d_call: TRBD2
clone_size: .
v_call: TRBV12-5

cdr3_nt: TGTGCCAGCAGCTTAGAGAAAAGGGGGTATGGCTACACCTTC
cdr3_aa: CASSLEKRGYGYTF
j_call: TRBJ1-2
d_call: .
clone_size: .
v_call: TRBV7-9

cdr3_nt: TGTGCCAGCACCGTAGGGGGACAGGGAAACGGGGAGCTGTTTTTT
cdr3_aa: CASTVGGQGNGELFF
j_call: TRBJ2-2
d_call: TRBD1
clone_size: once
v_call: TRBV9

cdr3_nt: TGTGCCACCAGCACCACAGAGCACAATGAGCAGTTCTTC
cdr3_aa: CATSTTEHNEQFF
j_call: TRBJ2-1
d_call: .
clone_size: .
v_call: TRBV15

cdr3_nt: TGTGCCAGCAAGGAAGGGGGCGCGAGAGGCTACACCTTC
cdr3_aa: CASKEGGARGYTF
j_call: TRBJ1-2
d_call: TRBD1
clone_size: .
v_call: TRBV2

cdr3_nt: TGTGCCAGCAGCGCTTCAGGGGGATCCTACGAGCAGTACTTC
cdr3_aa: CASSASGGSYEQYF
j_call: TRBJ2-7
d_call: TRBD1
clone_size: .
v_call: TRBV7-2

cdr3_nt: TGTGCCAGCAGTGGAATGATGAGACAGGCTGGCTACACCTTC
cdr3_aa: CASSGMMRQAGYTF
j_call: TRBJ1-2
d_call: .
clone_size: .
v_call: TRBV2

cdr3_nt: TGTGCCAGCAGCCAACAGGGGGCCTACGAGCAGTACTTC
cdr3_aa: CASSQQGAYEQYF
j_call: TRBJ2-7
d_call: TRBD1
clone_size: .
v_call: TRBV4-2

cdr3_nt: TGTGCCAGCAGCGTTACTGTGGGCTCTCTGGGAAACACCATATATTTT
cdr3_aa: CASSVTVGSLGNTIYF
j_call: TRBJ1-3
d_call: .
clone_size: .
v_call: TRBV7-2